The next 7 T cell receptor beta chains were all read from a single sample in a study of cytomegalovirus exposure and HLA in healthy donors listed by TCRdb under 2017. Libraries were prepared through the immunoSEQ multiplex PCR assay. A mixture of 60 forward primers for TCR Vbeta segments and 13 reverse primers for TCR Jbeta segments was used in the multiplex PCR. In its TCRdb copy, this immuneACCESS table keeps in-frame sequences only and misses some clones. Where compared with another copy, unresolved V genes explain less than half of these, and the others have no known cause. The sample table shows approximately 72,000 clones, and around 64% are seen once. The ten largest clones add up to about 22% of the sample. Material: PBMCs. The receptor source for this set is a man between 40 and 49 years old in good health and CMV-seropositive.

J is TRBJ2-3 and V is TRBV6-4; D not certain. The germline V and J ends were trimmed by 4 bases and 0 bases, with 5 bases remaining between them. Germline CDR1 reads MRHNA; CDR2 reads SNTAGT. The CDR3 runs 13 residues. The CDR3 spells CASSVGSTDTQYF. For the CDR3, the DNA is TGTGCCAGCAGTGTGGGCAGCACAGATACGCAGTATTTT.

Only a few counts were recorded for this clone. This chain joins TRBV7-2 and TRBJ1-1, with D unclear. This CDR3 is built from 13 residues. Per germline, CDR1 SGHTA and CDR2 FQGNSA. Trimming pared 1 base from V and 1 base from J, leaving 4 bases between. CDR3 in DNA: TGTGCCAGCAGCTTAGTCGGGAACACTGAAGCTTTCTTT. Translating it yields CASSLVGNTEAFF.

The sample holds a few counts of this clone. The chain has TRBV27 and TRBJ2-5; 7 nucleotides match TRBD1. V lost 7 bases to trimming and J lost 5 bases; unmatched junction nucleotides: 7. CDR1 is MNHEY, CDR2 SMNVEV, per germline (reference sequence). CDR3 length: 13 amino acids. CDR3 sequence reads: CASKPGQLETQYF. In DNA form, the CDR3 reads TGTGCCAGCAAACCGGGACAGTTGGAGACCCAGTACTTC.

The CDR3 nucleotides read TGTGCCAGCAGCAAATTGACAGGGGGCTACGAGCAGTACTTC. Translated: CASSKLTGGYEQYF. This rearrangement joins TRBV11-3 to TRBJ2-7; 9 bases agree with TRBD1. The CDR3 covers 14 residues. V gave up 5 bases and J gave up 3 bases; unmatched junction bases: 5. The V gene's germline CDR1 is SGHNT and CDR2 YENEEA.

This clone was observed a single time. The chain is built from TRBV9 and TRBJ1-4; possibly TRBD1 for D (5 bases). The CDR3 extends over 14 amino acids. CDR1 and CDR2 (germline): SGDLS, YYNGEE. V was pared by 0 bases and J by 6 bases, with 9 bases between. CDR3 amino acids: CASSVGGEDEKLFF. CDR3 nucleotide sequence: TGTGCCAGCAGCGTAGGGGGGGAAGATGAAAAACTGTTTTTT. Full variable domain (outside the CDR3, taken from reference TRBV9 and TRBJ1-4): DSGVTQTPKHLITATGQRVTLRCSPRSGDLSVYWYQQSLDQGLQFLIQYYNGEERAKGNILERFSAQQFPDLHSELNLSSLELGDSALYFCASSVGGEDEKLFFGSGTQLSVL.

This clone was seen a few times. The chain has TRBV2 and TRBJ2-5, with a tentative D call TRBD2 (5 bases). TRBJ2-7 explains the end of the DNA better; the J call may be wrong. Germline CDR1 SNHLY, CDR2 FYNNEI. This CDR3 has 14 amino acids. CDR3 bases: TGTGCCAGCAAAGAGGACGGGAACTCCTACGAGCAGTACTTC. Translating it yields CASKEDGNSYEQYF.

This sequence joins TRBV5-1 and TRBJ1-3, with D possibly being TRBD1 (6 bases). The CDR3 has 13 amino acids. The germline V gene has CDR1 SGHRS and CDR2 YFSETQ. V lost 7 bases and J 2 bases, leaving 10 bases between the germline ends. The CDR3 protein is CASSTGTGNTIYF. CDR3 bases: TGCGCCAGCTCGACAGGTACTGGAAACACCATATATTTT.